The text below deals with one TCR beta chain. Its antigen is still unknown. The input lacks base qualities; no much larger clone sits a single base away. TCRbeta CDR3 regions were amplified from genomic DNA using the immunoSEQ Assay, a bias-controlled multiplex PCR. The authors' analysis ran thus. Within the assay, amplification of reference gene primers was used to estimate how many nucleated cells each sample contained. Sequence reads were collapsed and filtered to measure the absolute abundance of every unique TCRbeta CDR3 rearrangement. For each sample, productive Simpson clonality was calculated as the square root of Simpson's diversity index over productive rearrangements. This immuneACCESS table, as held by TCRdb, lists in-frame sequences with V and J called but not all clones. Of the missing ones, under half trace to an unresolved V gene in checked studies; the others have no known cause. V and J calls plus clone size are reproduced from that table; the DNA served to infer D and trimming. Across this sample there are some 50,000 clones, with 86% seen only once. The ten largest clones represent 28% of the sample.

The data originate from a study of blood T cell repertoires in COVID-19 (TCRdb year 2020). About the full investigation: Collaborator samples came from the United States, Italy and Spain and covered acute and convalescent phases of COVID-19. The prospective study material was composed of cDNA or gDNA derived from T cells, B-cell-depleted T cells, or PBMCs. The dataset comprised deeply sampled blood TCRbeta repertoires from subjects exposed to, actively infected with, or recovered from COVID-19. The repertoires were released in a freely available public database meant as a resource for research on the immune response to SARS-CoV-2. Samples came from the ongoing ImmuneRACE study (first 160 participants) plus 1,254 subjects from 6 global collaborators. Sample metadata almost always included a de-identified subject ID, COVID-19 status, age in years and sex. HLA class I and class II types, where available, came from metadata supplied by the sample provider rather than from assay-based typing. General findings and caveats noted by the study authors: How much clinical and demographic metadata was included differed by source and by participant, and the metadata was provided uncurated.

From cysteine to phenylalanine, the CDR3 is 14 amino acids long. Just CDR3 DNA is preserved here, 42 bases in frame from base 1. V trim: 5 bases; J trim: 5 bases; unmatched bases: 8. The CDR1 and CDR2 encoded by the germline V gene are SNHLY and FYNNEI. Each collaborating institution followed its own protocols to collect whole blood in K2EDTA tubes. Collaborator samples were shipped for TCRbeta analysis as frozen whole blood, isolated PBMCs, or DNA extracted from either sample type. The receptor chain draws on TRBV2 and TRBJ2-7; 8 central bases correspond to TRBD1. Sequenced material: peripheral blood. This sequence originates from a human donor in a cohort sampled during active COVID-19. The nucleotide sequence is TGTGCCAGCAGTCCCGGGACAGGATGGGACGAGCAGTACTTC. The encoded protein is CASSPGTGWDEQYF.